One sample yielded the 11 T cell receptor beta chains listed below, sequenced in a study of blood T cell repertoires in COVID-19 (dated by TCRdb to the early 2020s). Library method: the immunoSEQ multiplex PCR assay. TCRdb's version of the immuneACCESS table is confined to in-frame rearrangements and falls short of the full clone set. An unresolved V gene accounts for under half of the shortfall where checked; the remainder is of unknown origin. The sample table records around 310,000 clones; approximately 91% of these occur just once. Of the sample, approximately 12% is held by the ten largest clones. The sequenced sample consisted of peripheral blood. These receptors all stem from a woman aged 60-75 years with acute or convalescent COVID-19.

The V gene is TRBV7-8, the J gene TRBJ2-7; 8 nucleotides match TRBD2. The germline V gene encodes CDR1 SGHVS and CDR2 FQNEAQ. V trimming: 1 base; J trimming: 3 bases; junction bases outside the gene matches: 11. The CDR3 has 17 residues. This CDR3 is CASSLGGGGLVSYEQYF. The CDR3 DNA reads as TGTGCCAGCAGCTTAGGGGGTGGGGGACTAGTAAGCTACGAGCAGTACTTC. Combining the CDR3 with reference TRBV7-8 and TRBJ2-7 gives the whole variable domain GAGVSQSPRYKVAKRGQDVALRCDPISGHVSLFWYQQALGQGPEFLTYFQNEAQLDKSGLPSDRFFAERPEGSVSTLKIQRTQQEDSAVYLCASSLGGGGLVSYEQYFGPGTRLTVT.

The CDR3 loop is CASSPGPGTGSGANVLTF. The CDR3 nucleotides are TGTGCCAGCAGCCCCGGTCCCGGGACAGGGTCTGGGGCCAACGTCCTGACTTTC. This chain uses TRBV7-2 with TRBJ2-6; 9 nucleotides align to TRBD1. Germline CDR1 SGHTA, CDR2 FQGNSA. The CDR3 contains 18 residues. J was trimmed by 1 base and V by 5 bases; bases with no gene match: 9.

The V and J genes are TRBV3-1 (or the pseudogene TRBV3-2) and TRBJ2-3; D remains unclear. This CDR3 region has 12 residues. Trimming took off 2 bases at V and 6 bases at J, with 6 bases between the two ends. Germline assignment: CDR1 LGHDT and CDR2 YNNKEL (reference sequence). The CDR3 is CASSQMRDTQYF. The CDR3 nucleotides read TGTGCCAGCAGCCAAATGAGGGATACGCAGTATTTT.

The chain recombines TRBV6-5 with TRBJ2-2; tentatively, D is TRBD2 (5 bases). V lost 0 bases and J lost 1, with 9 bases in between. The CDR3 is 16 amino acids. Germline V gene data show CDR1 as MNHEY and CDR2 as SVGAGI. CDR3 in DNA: TGTGCCAGCAGTTACTCGCGGGCAGGGAACACCGGGGAGCTGTTTTTT. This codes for CASSYSRAGNTGELFF.

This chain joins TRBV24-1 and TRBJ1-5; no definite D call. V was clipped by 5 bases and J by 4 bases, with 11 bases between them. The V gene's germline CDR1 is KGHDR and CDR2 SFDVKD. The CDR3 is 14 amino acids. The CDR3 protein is CATSVPEANQPQHF. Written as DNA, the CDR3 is TGTGCCACCAGTGTCCCTGAGGCGAATCAGCCCCAGCATTTT.

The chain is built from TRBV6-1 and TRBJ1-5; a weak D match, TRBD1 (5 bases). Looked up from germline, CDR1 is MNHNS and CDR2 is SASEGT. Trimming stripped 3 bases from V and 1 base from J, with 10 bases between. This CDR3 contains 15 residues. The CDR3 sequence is CASSDHRGSNQPQHF. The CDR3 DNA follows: TGTGCCAGCAGTGATCATCGGGGGAGCAATCAGCCCCAGCATTTT.

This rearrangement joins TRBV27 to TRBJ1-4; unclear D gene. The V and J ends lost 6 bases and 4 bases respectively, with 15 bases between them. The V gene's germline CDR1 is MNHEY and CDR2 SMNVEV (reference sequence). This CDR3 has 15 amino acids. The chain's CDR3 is CASSQTRFGNEKLFF. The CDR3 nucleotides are TGTGCCAGCAGCCAAACGAGGTTCGGTAATGAAAAACTGTTTTTT.

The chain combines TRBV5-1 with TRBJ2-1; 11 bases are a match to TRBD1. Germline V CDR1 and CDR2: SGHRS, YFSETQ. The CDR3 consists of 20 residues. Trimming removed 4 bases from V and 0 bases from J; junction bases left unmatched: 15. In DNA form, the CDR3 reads TGCGCCAGCAGCCCCCGAGGCCCGGGACAGGGGGTGGGCTCCTACAATGAGCAGTTCTTC. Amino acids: CASSPRGPGQGVGSYNEQFF.

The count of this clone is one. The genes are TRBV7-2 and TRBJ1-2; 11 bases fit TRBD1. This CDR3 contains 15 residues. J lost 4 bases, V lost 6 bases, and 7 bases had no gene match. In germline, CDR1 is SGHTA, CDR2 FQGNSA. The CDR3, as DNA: TGTGCCAGCAGTTACGGACAGGGGGCTTTCTATGGCTACACCTTC. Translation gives CASSYGQGAFYGYTF. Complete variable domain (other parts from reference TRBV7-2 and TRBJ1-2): GAGVSQSPSNKVTEKGKDVELRCDPISGHTALYWYRQSLGQGLEFLIYFQGNSAPDKSGLPSDRFSAERTGGSVSTLTIQRTQQEDSAVYLCASSYGQGAFYGYTFGSGTRLTVV.

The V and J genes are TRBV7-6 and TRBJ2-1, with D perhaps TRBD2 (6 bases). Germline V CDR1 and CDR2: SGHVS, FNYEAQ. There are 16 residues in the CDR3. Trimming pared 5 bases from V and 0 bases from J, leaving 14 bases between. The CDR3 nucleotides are TGTGCCAGCAGCGCCCGTTGGCGGGACTCCTACAATGAGCAGTTCTTC. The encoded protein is CASSARWRDSYNEQFF.

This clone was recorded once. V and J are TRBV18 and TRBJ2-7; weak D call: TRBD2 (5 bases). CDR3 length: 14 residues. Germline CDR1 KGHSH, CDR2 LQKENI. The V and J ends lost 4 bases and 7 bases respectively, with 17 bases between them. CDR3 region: CASSLLERENEQYF. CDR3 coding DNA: TGTGCCAGCTCACTACTCGAGAGGGAGAATGAGCAGTACTTC.